This T cell receptor beta chain is from a study of T cells in Graves' hyperthyroidism and ophthalmopathy. About the study: Initial diagnosis, before any treatment, was when peripheral blood was collected. General study findings and limits: Model-based prediction identified ophthalmopathy a median around 6.7 months prior to its onset.

RNA transcripts yielded amplified TCR beta CDR3 regions. Researchers ran a first-round RT-PCR on the TCR CDR3 using the HTBI primer set. TCRdb re-called the multiplex PCR reads with MiXCR, one entry per CDR3 protein. The table includes about 350,000 distinct CDR3 sequences, about a fifth detected once. Graves' hyperthyroidism showing no ophthalmopathy progression within 18 months was considered stable. This clonotype was recorded once. No antigen is known for it. The sample comprised blood. The sequence derives from a woman aged 18 to 35 with Graves' hyperthyroidism.

The CDR3 loop reads CASRDRGYFSYEQYF. The CDR3 nucleotides are TGTGCCAGCAGGGACAGGGGATACTTCTCCTACGAGCAGTACTTC. V gene TRBV27 combines with J gene TRBJ2-7, with 9 bases fitting TRBD1. V was clipped by 6 bases and J by 0 bases; unmatched bases: 6. The CDR3 runs to 15 residues. Germline V gene sequence: CDR1 MNHEY, CDR2 SMNVEV (reference sequence).